The 8 T cell receptor beta chains presented below share a single source sample, sequenced in a study of blood T cell repertoires in COVID-19. Assay used: immunoSEQ multiplex PCR; TCRdb lists only in-frame clones, some missing. Among some 57,000 clones listed, 80% to 90% were seen once. The specimen was peripheral blood. All receptors derive from a man between 60 and 70 years old with acute or convalescent COVID-19.

This sequence joins TRBV29-1 and TRBJ1-2; TRBD1 matches 10 bases. Germline V CDR1 and CDR2: SQVTM, ANQGSEA. The CDR3 loop spans 14 amino acids. V lost 4 bases, J lost 4 bases, and 6 bases stayed unmatched. Here the CDR3 DNA reads TGCAGCGTTGCGGGACAGGGGATGAGCTATGGCTACACCTTC. Translating it yields CSVAGQGMSYGYTF.

The V and J genes are TRBV27 and TRBJ1-5; perhaps TRBD1 as D (6 bases). Germline V gives CDR1 MNHEY, CDR2 SMNVEV (reference sequence). V was cut by 4 bases and J by 3 bases, with 7 bases left in between. CDR3 size: 13 residues. The CDR3 sequence: CASSYRANQPQHF. CDR3 coding DNA: TGTGCCAGCAGTTACAGGGCCAATCAGCCCCAGCATTTT.

V gene TRBV5-6 combines with J gene TRBJ2-7, with D perhaps matching TRBD2 (5 bases). The length of the CDR3 is 11 residues. The germline V gene has CDR1 SGHDT and CDR2 YYEEEE. V lost 4 bases, J lost 6 bases, and 8 bases lay in between. The DNA of the CDR3 is TGTGCCAGCAGCGAGGGTTCCGAGCAGTACTTC. This translates into CASSEGSEQYF.

The V gene is TRBV4-2, the J gene TRBJ2-7; the D is unclear. The germline CDR1 and CDR2 sequences are LGHNA and YNFKEQ. The CDR3 has 14 residues. V was clipped by 1 base and J by 0 bases, with 7 bases between them. CDR3 protein: CASSQGGSSYEQYF. CDR3 nucleotides: TGTGCCAGCAGCCAAGGTGGCAGCTCCTACGAGCAGTACTTC.

The rearrangement uses TRBV5-1 and TRBJ2-1, with D possibly TRBD2 on 6 matching bases. CDR3 length equals 15 residues. Trimming took 4 bases from V and 1 from J, leaving 12 bases between them. Per the germline V gene, CDR1 is SGHRS and CDR2 is YFSETQ. CDR3 loop: CASSREYLSYNEQFF. CDR3 DNA: TGCGCCAGCAGCCGGGAGTACCTATCCTACAATGAGCAGTTCTTC. Filled out from reference TRBV5-1 and TRBJ2-1, the complete variable domain reads KAGVTQTPRYLIKTRGQQVTLSCSPISGHRSVSWYQQTPGQGLQFLFEYFSETQRNKGNFPGRFSGRQFSNSRSEMNVSTLELGDSALYLCASSREYLSYNEQFFGPGTRLTVL.

V is TRBV10-3 and J is TRBJ1-5; tentatively, D is TRBD1 (6 bases). V was pared by 0 bases and J by 2 bases, with 11 bases between. The germline CDR1 and CDR2 sequences are ENHRY and SYGVKD. The CDR3 contains 16 residues. The CDR3 loop reads CAISESRTVRNQPQHF. The CDR3 nucleotides read TGTGCCATCAGTGAGTCGCGGACAGTTCGCAATCAGCCCCAGCATTTT.

The rearrangement links TRBV28 to TRBJ1-2; the match to TRBD1 covers 7 bases. V lost 4 bases, J lost 8 bases, and 13 bases stayed unmatched. Per germline, CDR1 MDHEN and CDR2 SYDVKM. This CDR3 comprises 15 residues. The DNA of the CDR3 is TGTGCCAGCAGTTCCCCGTCCCGGGACAGCCGGGGCTACACCTTC. It specifies CASSSPSRDSRGYTF.

This clone was counted a single time. The chain joins TRBV24-1 to TRBJ2-7, with D possibly matching TRBD1 (6 bases). Germline loops: CDR1 KGHDR, CDR2 SFDVKD. V lost 4 bases and J 9 bases, leaving 12 bases between the germline ends. This CDR3 is 12 amino acids long. CDR3 nucleotides: TGTGCCACCAGTGACCCGACAGGTGGGCAGTACTTC. It is translated as CATSDPTGGQYF.